The 24 T cell receptor beta chains below were found in one sample sequenced in a study of T cell responses to AZD1222 COVID-19 vaccine. Profiled with immunoSEQ multiplex PCR; TCRdb holds only in-frame clones, not every one. Among 40,000 to 60,000 clones listed, over 85% were seen once. Specimen: peripheral blood, collected 28 days after the second AZD1222 dose. Receptors originate from an adult who received the AZD1222 COVID-19 vaccine.

The V call is TRBV5-1, the J call TRBJ2-1; 11 positions match TRBD2. V was pared by 4 bases and J by 6 bases, with 9 bases of the junction left unmatched. The CDR3 has 16 residues. From germline, CDR1 is SGHRS and CDR2 YFSETQ. CDR3 bases: TGCGCCAGCAGCCCAGGAGATAGCGGGAGGGCCAATGAGCAGTTCTTC. Its translation: CASSPGDSGRANEQFF.

The rearrangement joins TRBV5-5 to TRBJ2-7, with 8 nucleotides matching TRBD2. The CDR3 runs to 14 residues. With V trimmed by 2 bases and J by 2 bases, 3 bases remained unmatched. Germline CDR1 SGHKS, CDR2 YYEKEE (reference sequence). In DNA form, the CDR3 reads TGTGCCAGCAGCTTCGGTAGCGGGGCCTACGAGCAGTACTTC. Protein: CASSFGSGAYEQYF.

In its sample, this clone was seen once. This chain joins TRBV5-1 and TRBJ1-2, with unresolved D. The CDR3 is 12 amino acids. V lost 0 bases, J lost 4 bases, and 4 bases lay in between. Germline lookup yields CDR1 SGHRS and CDR2 YFSETQ. The CDR3 sequence is CASSLEGYGYTF. The CDR3 bases are TGCGCCAGCAGCTTGGAAGGCTATGGCTACACCTTC.

This clone was found once. The chain combines TRBV27 with TRBJ1-5; D is undetermined. The CDR3 consists of 14 residues. CDR1 is MNHEY, CDR2 SMNVEV, per germline (reference sequence). V lost 3 bases, J lost 3 bases, and 9 bases lay in between. This CDR3 reads CASSFGSLNQPQHF. The CDR3 DNA reads as TGTGCCAGCAGTTTCGGCAGCCTCAATCAGCCCCAGCATTTT.

The J gene is TRBJ2-7, the V gene TRBV5-1, with 15 bases fitting TRBD2. The trim removed 4 bases at V and 5 bases at J, leaving 10 bases unmatched. The CDR3 runs 17 residues. CDR1 SGHRS and CDR2 YFSETQ come from the germline V gene. The CDR3 protein is CASSLRTSGRAPHEQYF. DNA of the CDR3: TGCGCCAGCAGCCTCAGGACTAGCGGGAGGGCCCCACACGAGCAGTACTTC.

The J gene is TRBJ2-5, the V gene TRBV19; D may be TRBD1 (5 bases). Between the trimmed V and J ends, which lost 8 bases and 5 bases, there was a span of 12 bases. This CDR3 spans 12 amino acids. Germline V lookup: CDR1 LNHDA, CDR2 SQIVND (reference sequence). The DNA of the CDR3 is TGTGCCAGTTCGCAGGGTGTGGAGACCCAGTACTTC. This translates into CASSQGVETQYF.

This rearrangement joins TRBV11-2 to TRBJ2-7, with 10 bases matching TRBD1. V shed 4 bases, J shed 1 base, and the junction held 4 bases outside the gene matches. The CDR3 runs 15 residues. Germline assignment: CDR1 SGHAT and CDR2 FQNNGV. Here the CDR3 DNA reads TGTGCCAGCAGCTCAGGACAGGGGGGATCCTACGAGCAGTACTTC. This codes for CASSSGQGGSYEQYF.

The rearrangement links TRBV6-6 to TRBJ1-1, with 7 nucleotides matching TRBD1. CDR1 MNHNY and CDR2 SVGAGI come from the germline V gene (reference sequence). CDR3 size: 14 residues. J gave up 1 base and V 6 bases, and 5 bases lay outside the gene matches. The CDR3 protein is CASRKGQQNTEAFF. CDR3 DNA: TGTGCCAGCAGGAAGGGACAGCAGAACACTGAAGCTTTCTTT.

The V call is TRBV7-2, the J call TRBJ2-7, with 11 nucleotides matching TRBD2. There are 14 residues in the CDR3. J lost 3 bases, V lost 3 bases, and 1 base had no gene match. Looked up from germline, CDR1 is SGHTA and CDR2 is FQGNSA. The CDR3: CASSFLAGGYEQYF. As DNA, the CDR3 is TGTGCCAGCAGCTTTCTAGCGGGAGGCTACGAGCAGTACTTC. Supplemented by reference TRBV7-2 and TRBJ2-7, the full variable domain reads GAGVSQSPSNKVTEKGKDVELRCDPISGHTALYWYRQSLGQGLEFLIYFQGNSAPDKSGLPSDRFSAERTGGSVSTLTIQRTQQEDSAVYLCASSFLAGGYEQYFGPGTRLTVT.

This rearrangement joins TRBV20-1 to TRBJ2-1, with D uncertain. Trimming took 3 bases from V and 0 from J, leaving 3 bases between them. Germline V gene lookup returns CDR1 DFQATT and CDR2 SNEGSKA (reference sequence). CDR3 size: 12 residues. The CDR3 spells CSASPSYNEQFF. Written as DNA, the CDR3 is TGCAGTGCTAGTCCCTCCTACAATGAGCAGTTCTTC.

The chain employs TRBV10-3 and TRBJ2-5; tentative D call: TRBD2 (7 bases). Trimming shortened V by 9 bases and J by 0 bases, and 14 bases separated the two germline ends. This CDR3 contains 14 residues. Germline lookup yields CDR1 ENHRY and CDR2 SYGVKD. The CDR3 loop reads CAIGRDNYQETQYF. For the CDR3, the DNA is TGTGCCATAGGGAGGGACAACTACCAAGAGACCCAGTACTTC.

This clone occurred a few times. The J gene is TRBJ1-1, the V gene TRBV6-5; weak D call: TRBD1 (5 bases). V lost 2 bases, J lost 3 bases, and 16 bases lay in between. Germline lookup yields CDR1 MNHEY and CDR2 SVGAGI. The CDR3 covers 16 residues. The CDR3, as DNA: TGTGCCAGCAGTTACGGGACGCCGGAGGGGCACACTGAAGCTTTCTTT. Translated, it gives CASSYGTPEGHTEAFF.

The genes are TRBV27 and TRBJ2-7; D is undetermined. Germline CDR1 MNHEY, CDR2 SMNVEV (reference sequence). V shed 4 bases and J shed 6 bases, with 16 bases lying between them. CDR3 length: 14 amino acids. This CDR3 is CASSSLLRRVEQYF. DNA for the CDR3: TGTGCCAGCAGTTCTTTACTGCGAAGGGTCGAGCAGTACTTC.

The rearrangement links TRBV27 to TRBJ2-7; D is perhaps TRBD1 or TRBD2 (6 bases each). The CDR3 is 16 amino acids. V lost 0 bases and J lost 5, with 17 bases in between. Germline loops: CDR1 MNHEY, CDR2 SMNVEV (reference sequence). The CDR3 spells CASSLSYGTGGHEQYF. The CDR3 DNA reads TGTGCCAGCAGTTTATCGTATGGGACTGGGGGCCACGAGCAGTACTTC.

The rearrangement links TRBV9 to TRBJ2-7; D gene ambiguous. The CDR3 extends over 13 amino acids. Germline V CDR1 and CDR2: SGDLS, YYNGEE. V was shortened by 0 bases and J by 5 bases, with 9 bases between the two germline ends. CDR3 DNA: TGTGCCAGCAGCGTAGACCCCCGTGACGAGCAGTACTTC. Residues: CASSVDPRDEQYF.

The chain recombines TRBV9 with TRBJ1-3, with D unresolved. The CDR3 spans 19 residues. With 4 bases removed from V and 2 bases from J, the gap between germline ends came to 25 bases. Germline V CDR1 and CDR2: SGDLS, YYNGEE. The CDR3 reads CASSPRTLVPNLPGNTIYF. As DNA, the CDR3 is TGTGCCAGCAGCCCCAGAACCCTCGTTCCGAATCTCCCTGGAAACACCATATATTTT.

The chain combines TRBV4-2 with TRBJ2-7; D may match TRBD1 or TRBD2 (6 bases each). CDR3 length: 15 amino acids. With 5 bases removed from V and 6 bases from J, the gap between germline ends came to 20 bases. CDR1 LGHNA and CDR2 YNFKEQ come from the germline V gene. As DNA, the CDR3 is TGTGCCAGCAGCTTAAGGGGGGACTCAGCACGCGAGCAGTACTTC. Protein: CASSLRGDSAREQYF.

This chain uses TRBV27 with TRBJ1-3, with D unresolved. Trimming cost V 0 bases and J 4 bases, with 13 bases left between them. The CDR3 sequence is 16 residues long. The germline V gene encodes CDR1 MNHEY and CDR2 SMNVEV (reference sequence). The CDR3 loop reads CASSLSGQPEGNTIYF. The CDR3 DNA sequence: TGTGCCAGCAGTTTATCCGGCCAGCCGGAGGGAAACACCATATATTTT.

V and J are TRBV12-5 and TRBJ2-5; weak D call: TRBD2 (6 bases). In germline, CDR1 is LGHNT, CDR2 FRNRAP. This CDR3 has 16 residues. The CDR3 DNA sequence: TGTTCCCTCTTAAGGGGAGGTAGTATGTACCAAGAGACCCAGTACTTC. This encodes CSLLRGGSMYQETQYF. Filled out from reference TRBV12-5 and TRBJ2-5, the complete variable domain reads DARVTQTPRHKVTEMGQEVTMRCQPILGHNTVFWYRQTMMQGLELLAYFRNRAPLDDSGMPKDRFSAEMPDATLATLKIQPSEPRDSAVYFCSLLRGGSMYQETQYFGPGTRLLVL.

The rearrangement joins TRBV27 to TRBJ1-1; tentatively, D is TRBD1 (6 bases). The CDR3 loop spans 14 amino acids. Per germline, CDR1 MNHEY and CDR2 SMNVEV (reference sequence). Trimming left V 0 bases short and J 5 bases short, with 10 bases between. The CDR3 spells CASSLSRGGTEAFF. Written as DNA, the CDR3 is TGTGCCAGCAGTTTATCCAGGGGAGGGACTGAAGCTTTCTTT.

This sequence joins TRBV5-6 and TRBJ2-5; D may correspond to TRBD1 or TRBD2 (5 bases each). CDR3 length: 15 amino acids. Germline lookup yields CDR1 SGHDT and CDR2 YYEEEE. V was shortened by 3 bases and J by 3 bases, with 15 bases between the two germline ends. In DNA, the CDR3 is TGTGCCAGCAGCTCCCTGGGGGAGAGTAAAGAGACCCAGTACTTC. Translating it yields CASSSLGESKETQYF. Looking up the rest from reference TRBV5-6 and TRBJ2-5 gives the full variable domain: DAGVTQSPTHLIKTRGQQVTLRCSPKSGHDTVSWYQQALGQGPQFIFQYYEEEERQRGNFPDRFSGHQFPNYSSELNVNALLLGDSALYLCASSSLGESKETQYFGPGTRLLVL.

The gene calls are TRBV5-1 and TRBJ1-2, with D possibly TRBD1 on 6 matching bases. This CDR3 comprises 13 residues. CDR1 SGHRS and CDR2 YFSETQ come from the germline V gene. Trimming shortened V by 7 bases and J by 2 bases, and 12 bases separated the two germline ends. The CDR3 DNA is TGCGCCAGCTCCCCACAGGGAAACTATGGCTACACCTTC. Its protein is CASSPQGNYGYTF.

V and J are TRBV5-1 and TRBJ2-3, with TRBD2 matching 8 bases. The CDR3 is 13 residues long. V was pared by 2 bases and J by 4 bases, with 0 bases of the junction left unmatched. Per the germline V gene, CDR1 is SGHRS and CDR2 is YFSETQ. Written as DNA, the CDR3 is TGCGCCAGCAGCTTACTAGCGGCAGATACGCAGTATTTT. This translates into CASSLLAADTQYF. The whole variable domain, filled in from reference TRBV5-1 and TRBJ2-3, reads KAGVTQTPRYLIKTRGQQVTLSCSPISGHRSVSWYQQTPGQGLQFLFEYFSETQRNKGNFPGRFSGRQFSNSRSEMNVSTLELGDSALYLCASSLLAADTQYFGPGTRLTVL.

The chain is built from TRBV29-1 and TRBJ1-2; possible D gene TRBD1, 5 bases. Germline CDR1 reads SQVTM; CDR2 reads ANQGSEA. V was pared by 7 bases and J by 6 bases, with 12 bases between. CDR3 length equals 11 residues. CDR3 protein: CSAQGLDGYTF. The CDR3 DNA is TGCAGCGCTCAGGGATTAGATGGCTACACCTTC.